These T cell receptor beta chains were read from a single sample in a study of cytomegalovirus exposure and HLA in healthy donors. Method: immunoSEQ multiplex PCR; TCRdb's copy keeps in-frame clones and lacks some. This table holds some 110,000 clones, 77% found once. The sequenced sample was PBMCs. Receptors originate from a woman aged 40-49 years in good health and CMV-seropositive. Both conserved end residues are part of each CDR3. Each record gives: V gene, D gene, clone size, J gene, CDR3 DNA, CDR3 protein. The D gene is left open where the match is weak. Clone size, where shown, is once, few, many, or a class for clones that have expanded.

>TRBV7-9|TRBD1|.|TRBJ1-1
TGTGCCAGCAGTCGCCGTACAAACAGGGGACAAGGTGAAGCTTTCTTT
CASSRRTNRGQGEAFF
>TRBV18|.|medium-sized|TRBJ2-6
TGTGCCAGCTCACCAGAGGGGGCCAACGTCCTGACTTTC
CASSPEGANVLTF
>TRBV30|.|.|TRBJ1-5
TGTGCCTGGAACCAGGGCAACAATCAGCCCCAGCATTTT
CAWNQGNNQPQHF
>TRBV2|TRBD1|.|TRBJ2-4
TGTGCCAGCACTTGGGGTGCGGTGGGGACAGGGGGAAACTTC
CASTWGAVGTGGNF
>TRBV2|TRBD1|.|TRBJ2-5
TGTGCCAGCACAAGGAGGGCAGGGGGCGCGGAGACCCAGTACTTC
CASTRRAGGAETQYF
>TRBV19|TRBD1|.|TRBJ2-6
TGTGCCAGTAGTAAAGGGACAGGGTCATCTGGGGCCAACGTCCTGACTTTC
CASSKGTGSSGANVLTF
>TRBV30|.|.|TRBJ1-6
TGTGCCTGGAAGGGCGGTTCTGCCGGGGGGAGCTCCTATAATTCACCCCTCCACTTT
CAWKGGSAGGSSYNSPLHF
>TRBV5-6|TRBD1|.|TRBJ2-3
TGTGCCAGCAGAAAAGCCCGGGACAGCACCACAGATACGCAGTATTTT
CASRKARDSTTDTQYF
>TRBV23-1|TRBD1|.|TRBJ2-7
TGCGCCAGCAGTCGATGCCCGGGACAGGGGGCTTACGAGCAGTACTTC
CASSRCPGQGAYEQYF
>TRBV28|TRBD1|few|TRBJ2-7
TGTGCCAGCTGTGCAGGGGGCTCCAACGAGCAGTACTTC
CASCAGGSNEQYF
>TRBV7-9|TRBD2|.|TRBJ2-1
TGTGCCAGCAGCTTTACTAGCGGGAGGTCGAATGAGCAGTTCTTC
CASSFTSGRSNEQFF
>TRBV6-5|TRBD2|.|TRBJ2-7
TGTGCCAGCAGCCCAAGCGGGGGAAGCTCCTACGAGCAGTACTTC
CASSPSGGSSYEQYF
>TRBV19|TRBD1|.|TRBJ1-1
TGTGCCAGTGGACAGGGGCAGAGCACTGAAGCTTTCTTT
CASGQGQSTEAFF
>TRBV5-3|TRBD2|once|TRBJ2-1
TGTGCCAGAAGCCGGACTAGCGGGAGTAAGGATGAGCAGTTCTTC
CARSRTSGSKDEQFF
>TRBV18|.|.|TRBJ2-7
TGTGCCAGCTCCCCGGACTCGACCTACGAGCAGTACTTC
CASSPDSTYEQYF
>TRBV7-9|TRBD1|.|TRBJ2-7
TGTGCCAGCAGCCTGGGACAGACCTCCTACGAGCAGTACTTC
CASSLGQTSYEQYF
>TRBV7-9|TRBD1|once|TRBJ2-2
TGTGCCAGCAGCTTGGGGACAGGGTCTGTCGGGGAGCTGTTTTTT
CASSLGTGSVGELFF
>TRBV28|TRBD1|.|TRBJ2-7
TGTGCCAGTGGACAGGGCTTGAGAGAGCAGTACTTC
CASGQGLREQYF
>TRBV27|.|.|TRBJ1-2
TGTGCCAGCCGCCTTTTCGCGGGGAATGGCTACACCTTC
CASRLFAGNGYTF
>TRBV15|.|.|TRBJ1-5
TGTGCCACCCGGGGGGCTAATCAGCCCCAGCATTTT
CATRGANQPQHF
>TRBV15|TRBD1|.|TRBJ2-1
TGTGCCACCAGCAGGGACAGGGTAGTAGGGAATGAGCAGTTCTTC
CATSRDRVVGNEQFF
>TRBV7-9|.|.|TRBJ2-3
TGTGCCAGCAGCTTGGGCAGGGGGAGGAACGGGCCTAGCACAGATACGCAGTATTTT
CASSLGRGRNGPSTDTQYF
>TRBV10-3|TRBD1|.|TRBJ2-3
TGTGCCAGCTCAAAGGACAGGGATCGGTATTTT
CASSKDRDRYF
>TRBV19|TRBD1|once|TRBJ1-1
TGTGCCAGTAGTAACTCTCGGGACAGGGTTATGAACACTGAAGCTTTCTTT
CASSNSRDRVMNTEAFF
>TRBV27|.|few|TRBJ1-2
TGTGCCAGCAGTCTCTCAGTTGACTATGGCTACACCTTC
CASSLSVDYGYTF
>TRBV5-1|TRBD2|.|TRBJ2-2
TGCGCCAGCAGCTTGGAACCTAGCGGGAGCGGGGAGCTGTTTTTT
CASSLEPSGSGELFF
>TRBV7-3|.|.|TRBJ2-3
TGTGCCAGCAGCTTAATCGCGGGCACAGATACGCAGTATTTT
CASSLIAGTDTQYF
>TRBV28|TRBD2|.|TRBJ2-2
TGTGCCAGCCGTGGTACTAGCGGGAACACCGGGGAGCTGTTTTTT
CASRGTSGNTGELFF